This TCR beta chain came from a study of CD8+ T cells in alopecia areata. The CDR3 has 15 amino acids. Germline values: CDR1 MNHEY, CDR2 SVGAGI. V was shortened by 0 bases and J by 0 bases, with 8 bases between the two germline ends. Concerning this clone: Antigen specificity is unknown.

The treatment was: oral pan-JAK inhibitor, 5-10 mg twice daily. PBMCs yielded sorted CD4+ and CD8+ T cells. Extracted RNA was reverse transcribed into cDNA, the sequencing template. TCRdb's table, derived via immunoSEQ multiplex PCR, lists solely in-frame clones and lacks some. The sample carries just over 150,000 clones, 55% to 75% recorded once. Regarding the study as a whole: While tofacitinib was given, many expanded lesional clones persisted in scalp and blood. Patients shared TCRs less clearly than mice did, possibly for HLA-related reasons. Tofacitinib produced a significant decrease in scalp clonality and in expanded CD8+ clones among the top 100.

V usage is TRBV6-5 and J usage is TRBJ1-1; D uncertain. The source material was CD4+ T cells sorted from blood, sampled at week 4, from a patient treated with tofacitinib. This clonotype was obtained from a human donor with alopecia areata. CDR3 in DNA: TGTGCCAGCAGTTACTCAACGGCTTTGAACACTGAAGCTTTCTTT. Protein: CASSYSTALNTEAFF.